The 18 T cell receptor beta chains listed next were all sequenced from one sample in a study of control samples from healthy donors and cancer patients. Repertoires were generated with immunoSEQ multiplex PCR, while TCRdb's copy carries only in-frame clones and drops some. The repertoire includes approximately 54,000 clones, about nine tenths of them detected once, and 40% sits in the top ten. The sample consisted of PBMCs. These receptors were obtained from a man in his forties or fifties with head and neck cancer.

The rearrangement uses TRBV5-6 and TRBJ1-2; D unresolved. Germline CDR1 SGHDT, CDR2 YYEEEE. The V gene lost 0 bases and the J gene lost 4 bases, with 10 bases spanning the gap. The CDR3 spans 14 residues. DNA of the CDR3: TGTGCCAGCAGCTTGGAGGTGGCCGCCTATGGCTACACCTTC. The encoded protein is CASSLEVAAYGYTF.

The rearrangement joins TRBV10-3 to TRBJ2-1; D is perhaps TRBD2 (5 bases). The CDR3 is 13 residues long. V shed 4 bases and J shed 8 bases, with 12 bases lying between them. In germline, CDR1 is ENHRY, CDR2 SYGVKD. This chain's CDR3 is CAISGRGSYEQFF. In nucleotides, the CDR3 is TGTGCCATCAGTGGACGGGGAAGCTATGAGCAGTTCTTC.

The genes are TRBV2 and TRBJ2-3, with a tentative D call TRBD1 (7 bases). The CDR3 has 15 residues. V was shortened by 1 base and J by 3 bases, with 11 bases between the two germline ends. Germline values: CDR1 SNHLY, CDR2 FYNNEI. CDR3 residues: CASSEGRGVTDTQYF. CDR3 DNA sequence: TGTGCCAGCAGTGAAGGCAGGGGGGTAACAGATACGCAGTATTTT. The variable domain in full, completed from reference TRBV2 and TRBJ2-3, reads EPEVTQTPSHQVTQMGQEVILRCVPISNHLYFYWYRQILGQKVEFLVSFYNNEISEKSEIFDDQFSVERPDGSNFTLKIRSTKLEDSAMYFCASSEGRGVTDTQYFGPGTRLTVL.

The chain uses TRBV11-2 and TRBJ2-7; D not resolved. Trimming removed 2 bases from V and 0 bases from J, with 11 bases in between. CDR3 length: 15 amino acids. Germline V gene data show CDR1 as SGHAT and CDR2 as FQNNGV. The CDR3 DNA is TGTGCCAGCAGCTTAATTGTGTCAGGCTCCTACGAGCAGTACTTC. Protein product: CASSLIVSGSYEQYF. Complete variable domain (other parts from reference TRBV11-2 and TRBJ2-7): EAGVAQSPRYKIIEKRQSVAFWCNPISGHATLYWYQQILGQGPKLLIQFQNNGVVDDSQLPKDRFSAERLKGVDSTLKIQPAKLEDSAVYLCASSLIVSGSYEQYFGPGTRLTVT.

This clone showed up just once. The chain recombines TRBV19 with TRBJ2-2; unclear D gene. V lost 3 bases to trimming and J lost 5 bases, with 10 bases between them. This CDR3 has 14 residues. CDR1 LNHDA and CDR2 SQIVND come from the germline V gene (reference sequence). The CDR3 coding sequence is TGTGCCAGTAGTATGCCGATCGTGACCGGGGAGCTGTTTTTT. Translation gives CASSMPIVTGELFF.

About this clone itself: The same CDR3 is also encoded by other DNA sequences in this sample. The V call is TRBV12-3 or TRBV12-4, the J call TRBJ1-1; no clear D gene. Trimming left V 6 bases short and J 5 bases short, with 7 bases between. CDR3 size: 11 residues. CDR3 in DNA: TGTGCCAGCAGCTCCCGAACTGAAGCTTTCTTT. Amino acids: CASSSRTEAFF.

V and J are TRBV5-4 and TRBJ2-7; TRBD2 matches at 9 bases. The ends lost 2 bases at V and 5 bases at J; junction bases unmatched: 5. Per the germline V gene, CDR1 is SGHNT and CDR2 is YYREEE (reference sequence). The CDR3 has 14 residues. The CDR3 here is CASSFSGSEHEQYF. CDR3 nucleotides: TGTGCCAGCAGCTTTAGCGGGAGTGAACACGAGCAGTACTTC.

This sequence joins TRBV25-1 and TRBJ1-1; D not resolved. Germline V gives CDR1 MGHDK, CDR2 SYGVNS. Trimming cost V 5 bases and J 1 base, with 11 bases left between them. The length of the CDR3 is 14 residues. The CDR3 nucleotides read TGTGCCAGCAGTCCTCCCCGGGGGAACACTGAAGCTTTCTTT. Translated: CASSPPRGNTEAFF.

J is TRBJ2-1 and V is TRBV7-8; D gene unclear. The germline gives CDR1 SGHVS, CDR2 FQNEAQ. The CDR3 runs 13 residues. Trimming removed 1 base from V and 9 bases from J, with 10 bases in between. In DNA, the CDR3 is TGTGCCAGCAGCTTAGATATGAACACTGAGCAGTTCTTC. As protein: CASSLDMNTEQFF.

The chain combines TRBV4-2 with TRBJ2-7, with D possibly TRBD2 on 5 matching bases. V was pared by 5 bases and J by 6 bases, with 14 bases between. Looked up from germline, CDR1 is LGHNA and CDR2 is YNFKEQ. The CDR3 totals 13 residues. CDR3 residues: CASSWVGRGEQYF. CDR3 nucleotide sequence: TGTGCCAGCAGCTGGGTGGGTCGGGGCGAGCAGTACTTC.

The gene calls are TRBV2 and TRBJ1-6; weak D call: TRBD1 (6 bases). Germline V gene lookup returns CDR1 SNHLY and CDR2 FYNNEI. Trimming left V 5 bases short and J 0 bases short, with 11 bases between. The CDR3 has 16 residues. CDR3 loop: CASSLQGPSYNSPLHF. The CDR3 bases are TGTGCCAGCAGTTTACAGGGACCCTCCTATAATTCACCCCTCCACTTT.

The V call is TRBV6-1, the J call TRBJ2-3, with no clear D. The germline V gene encodes CDR1 MNHNS and CDR2 SASEGT. Trimming took off 1 base at V and 0 bases at J, with 5 bases between the two ends. This CDR3 has 14 amino acids. The CDR3 region is CASSEVSSTDTQYF. The CDR3, as DNA: TGTGCCAGCAGTGAAGTGAGCAGCACAGATACGCAGTATTTT.

The rearrangement links TRBV4-1 to TRBJ2-3; tentatively, D is TRBD1 (5 bases). The CDR3 sequence is 17 residues long. The V end was cut by 1 base, the J end by 2 bases, with 16 bases between. In germline, CDR1 is MGHRA, CDR2 YSYEKL. The CDR3: CASSQGRPKGITDTQYF. CDR3 sequence (DNA): TGCGCCAGCAGCCAAGGTCGACCCAAGGGGATCACAGATACGCAGTATTTT.

The chain is built from TRBV18 and TRBJ2-7, with D possibly being TRBD1 (6 bases). V lost 3 bases and J 1 base, leaving 16 bases between the germline ends. The V gene's germline CDR1 is KGHSH and CDR2 LQKENI. The CDR3 consists of 16 residues. CDR3 sequence reads: CASSPVTGFSSYEQYF. As DNA, the CDR3 is TGTGCCAGCTCACCGGTCACAGGGTTTTCGTCCTACGAGCAGTACTTC.

J is TRBJ1-5 and V is TRBV10-2, with D tentatively TRBD1 (6 bases). CDR1 WSHSY and CDR2 SAAADI come from the germline V gene. The V gene lost 6 bases and the J gene lost 5 bases, with 14 bases spanning the gap. The CDR3 loop spans 14 amino acids. The CDR3 DNA follows: TGCGCCAGCAGGAACCAGGGGTGGTATCAGCCCCAGCATTTT. It yields the protein CASRNQGWYQPQHF.

V is TRBV30 and J is TRBJ2-5; weak D call: TRBD2 (6 bases). The CDR3 is 14 residues long. CDR1 and CDR2 (germline): GTSNPN, SVGIG (reference sequence). V gave up 2 bases and J gave up 4 bases, with 14 bases separating them. As DNA, the CDR3 is TGTGCCTGGAGTAACTACCCGGGGGTAGAGACCCAGTACTTC. This encodes CAWSNYPGVETQYF.

The J gene is TRBJ2-7, the V gene TRBV12-5, with 7 bases matching TRBD1. The germline V gene has CDR1 LGHNT and CDR2 FRNRAP. The CDR3 spans 12 residues. V was pared by 4 bases and J by 3 bases, with 0 bases of the junction left unmatched. The CDR3 coding sequence is TGTGCTAGTGGTTCAGGGGGCTACGAGCAGTACTTC. Translating gives CASGSGGYEQYF.

The chain links TRBV5-1 to TRBJ2-3; D uncertain. CDR1 SGHRS and CDR2 YFSETQ come from the germline V gene. The CDR3 spans 13 residues. V was trimmed by 5 bases and J by 4 bases, leaving 11 bases between them. This chain's CDR3 is CASRQPTPDTQYF. DNA for the CDR3: TGCGCCAGCAGGCAACCTACACCAGATACGCAGTATTTT.